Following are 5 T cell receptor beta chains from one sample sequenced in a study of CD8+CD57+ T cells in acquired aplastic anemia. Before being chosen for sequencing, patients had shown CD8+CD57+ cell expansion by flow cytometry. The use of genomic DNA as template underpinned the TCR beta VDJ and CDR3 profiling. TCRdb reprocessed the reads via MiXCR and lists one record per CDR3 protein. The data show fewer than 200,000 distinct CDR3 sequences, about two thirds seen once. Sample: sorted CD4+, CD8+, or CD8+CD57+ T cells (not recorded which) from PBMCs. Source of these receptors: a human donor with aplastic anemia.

The CDR3 sequence: CSARAEPRNSPLHF. The CDR3 coding sequence is TGCAGTGCTAGAGCCGAGCCACGCAATTCACCCCTCCACTTT. The chain links TRBV20-1 to TRBJ1-6; D is unclear. The V end lost 1 base, the J end lost 7 bases, and 11 bases lay between the germline ends. The CDR3 has 14 residues. Germline CDR1 is DFQATT and CDR2 is SNEGSKA (reference sequence).

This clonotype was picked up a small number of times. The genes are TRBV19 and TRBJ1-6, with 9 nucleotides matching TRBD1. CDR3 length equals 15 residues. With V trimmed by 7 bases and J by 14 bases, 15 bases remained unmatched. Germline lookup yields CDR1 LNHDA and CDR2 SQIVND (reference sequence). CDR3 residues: CASTPGQGSFWTLHF. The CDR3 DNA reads TGTGCCAGTACCCCGGGACAGGGCTCCTTCTGGACCCTCCACTTT.

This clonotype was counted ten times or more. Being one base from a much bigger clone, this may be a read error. CDR3 nucleotides: TGTGCCAGCAGCATCCGGTTCCCCTACGAGCAGTACTTC. Amino acids: CASSIRFPYEQYF. This chain links TRBV7-6 with TRBJ2-7; no reliable D call. CDR3 length: 13 residues. V lost 5 bases to trimming and J lost 2 bases, with 10 bases between them. Germline V gives CDR1 SGHVS, CDR2 FNYEAQ.

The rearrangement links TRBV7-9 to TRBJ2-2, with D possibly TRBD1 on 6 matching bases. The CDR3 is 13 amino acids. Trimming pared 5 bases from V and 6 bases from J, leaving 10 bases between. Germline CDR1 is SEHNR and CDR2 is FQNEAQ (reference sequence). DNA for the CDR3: TGTGCCAGCAGCAGGGACATATCCGGGGAGCTGTTTTTT. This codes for CASSRDISGELFF.

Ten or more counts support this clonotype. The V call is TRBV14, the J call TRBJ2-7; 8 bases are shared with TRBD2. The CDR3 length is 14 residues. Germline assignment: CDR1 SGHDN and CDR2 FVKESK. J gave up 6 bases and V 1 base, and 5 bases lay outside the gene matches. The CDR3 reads CASSQAGGGPEQYF. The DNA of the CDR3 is TGTGCCAGCAGCCAAGCGGGAGGGGGGCCCGAGCAGTACTTC.